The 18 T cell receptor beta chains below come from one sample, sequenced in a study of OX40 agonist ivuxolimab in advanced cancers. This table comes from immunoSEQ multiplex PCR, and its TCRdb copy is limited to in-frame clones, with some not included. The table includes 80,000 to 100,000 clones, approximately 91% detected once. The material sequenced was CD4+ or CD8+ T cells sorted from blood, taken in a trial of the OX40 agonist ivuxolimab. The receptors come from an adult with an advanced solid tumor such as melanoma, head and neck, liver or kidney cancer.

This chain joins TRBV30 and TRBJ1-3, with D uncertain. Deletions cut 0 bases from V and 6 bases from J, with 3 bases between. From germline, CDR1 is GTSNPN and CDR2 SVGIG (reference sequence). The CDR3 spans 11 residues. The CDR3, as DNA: TGTGCCTGGAGTGTAGCAAACACCATATATTTT. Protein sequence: CAWSVANTIYF.

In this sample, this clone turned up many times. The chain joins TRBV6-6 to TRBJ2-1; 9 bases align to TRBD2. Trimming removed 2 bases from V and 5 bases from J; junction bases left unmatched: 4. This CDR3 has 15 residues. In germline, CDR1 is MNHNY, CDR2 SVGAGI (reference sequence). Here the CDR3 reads CASSYVASGNNEQFF. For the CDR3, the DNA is TGTGCCAGCAGTTACGTGGCTAGCGGGAACAATGAGCAGTTCTTC.

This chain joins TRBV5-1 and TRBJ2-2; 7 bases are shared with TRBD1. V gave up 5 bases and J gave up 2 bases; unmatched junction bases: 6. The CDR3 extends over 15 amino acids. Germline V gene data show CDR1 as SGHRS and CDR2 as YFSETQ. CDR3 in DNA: TGCGCCAGCAGTAGACAGGGTGGTAACACCGGGGAGCTGTTTTTT. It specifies CASSRQGGNTGELFF.

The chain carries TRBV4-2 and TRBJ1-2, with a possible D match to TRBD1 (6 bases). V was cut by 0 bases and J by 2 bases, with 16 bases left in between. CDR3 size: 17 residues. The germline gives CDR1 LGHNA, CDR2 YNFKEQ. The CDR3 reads CASSQDGRPGANYGYTF. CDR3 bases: TGTGCCAGCAGCCAAGATGGTCGTCCAGGGGCGAACTATGGCTACACCTTC.

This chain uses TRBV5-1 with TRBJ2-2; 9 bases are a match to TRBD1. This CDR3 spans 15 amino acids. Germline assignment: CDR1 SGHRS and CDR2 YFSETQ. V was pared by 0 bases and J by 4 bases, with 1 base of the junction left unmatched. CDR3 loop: CASSLDRGLTGELFF. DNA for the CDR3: TGCGCCAGCAGCTTGGACAGGGGGCTCACCGGGGAGCTGTTTTTT.

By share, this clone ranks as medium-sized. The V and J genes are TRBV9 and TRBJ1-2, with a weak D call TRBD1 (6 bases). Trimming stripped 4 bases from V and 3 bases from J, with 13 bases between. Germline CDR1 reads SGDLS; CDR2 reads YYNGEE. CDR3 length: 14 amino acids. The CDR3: CASSRGRQDYGYTF. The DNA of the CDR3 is TGTGCCAGCAGCAGGGGGAGGCAAGACTATGGCTACACCTTC. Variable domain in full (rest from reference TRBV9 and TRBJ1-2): DSGVTQTPKHLITATGQRVTLRCSPRSGDLSVYWYQQSLDQGLQFLIQYYNGEERAKGNILERFSAQQFPDLHSELNLSSLELGDSALYFCASSRGRQDYGYTFGSGTRLTVV.

The CDR3 here is CSVEATAKNIQYF. CDR3 DNA sequence: TGCAGCGTTGAAGCAACAGCCAAAAACATTCAGTACTTC. The V call is TRBV29-1, the J call TRBJ2-4, with D uncertain. The germline V gene encodes CDR1 SQVTM and CDR2 ANQGSEA. V lost 1 base and J 0 bases, leaving 4 bases between the germline ends. CDR3 length: 13 residues.

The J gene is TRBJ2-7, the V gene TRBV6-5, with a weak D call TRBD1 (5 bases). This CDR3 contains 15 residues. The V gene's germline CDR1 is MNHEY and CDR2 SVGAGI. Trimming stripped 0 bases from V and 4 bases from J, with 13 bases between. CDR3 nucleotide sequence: TGTGCCAGCAGTTACTCGACAGTAAGTCAGTACGAGCAGTACTTC. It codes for CASSYSTVSQYEQYF.

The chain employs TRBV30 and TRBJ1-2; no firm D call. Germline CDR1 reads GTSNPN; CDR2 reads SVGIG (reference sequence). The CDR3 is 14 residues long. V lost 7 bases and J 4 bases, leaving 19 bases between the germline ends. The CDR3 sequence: CASREGGPLYGYTF. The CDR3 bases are TGTGCCTCTCGTGAGGGAGGTCCGCTCTATGGCTACACCTTC.

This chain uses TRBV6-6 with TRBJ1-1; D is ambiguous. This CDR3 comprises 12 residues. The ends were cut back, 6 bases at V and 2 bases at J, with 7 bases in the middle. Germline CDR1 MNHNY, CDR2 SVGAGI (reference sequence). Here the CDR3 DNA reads TGTGCCAGCAGCCGAGCAAACACTGAAGCTTTCTTT. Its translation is CASSRANTEAFF.

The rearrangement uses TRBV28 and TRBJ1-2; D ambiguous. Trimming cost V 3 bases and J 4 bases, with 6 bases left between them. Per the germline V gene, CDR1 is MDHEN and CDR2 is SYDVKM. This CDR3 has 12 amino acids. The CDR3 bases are TGTGCCAGCAGTTTGATGGGCTATGGCTACACCTTC. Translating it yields CASSLMGYGYTF.

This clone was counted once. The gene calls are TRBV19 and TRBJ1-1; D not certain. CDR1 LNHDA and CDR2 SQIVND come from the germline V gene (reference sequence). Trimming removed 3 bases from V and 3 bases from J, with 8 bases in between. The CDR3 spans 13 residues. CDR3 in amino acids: CASSIKGYTEAFF. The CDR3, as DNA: TGTGCCAGTAGTATCAAAGGGTACACTGAAGCTTTCTTT. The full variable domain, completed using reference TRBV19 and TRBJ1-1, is DGGITQSPKYLFRKEGQNVTLSCEQNLNHDAMYWYRQDPGQGLRLIYYSQIVNDFQKGDIAEGYSVSREKKESFPLTVTSAQKNPTAFYLCASSIKGYTEAFFGQGTRLTVV.

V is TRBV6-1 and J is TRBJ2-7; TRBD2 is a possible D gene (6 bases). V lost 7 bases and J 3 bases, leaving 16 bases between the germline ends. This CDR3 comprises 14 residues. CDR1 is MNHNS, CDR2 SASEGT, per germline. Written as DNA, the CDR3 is TGTGCCAGCATAGAAGGAGGGACTCTCTACGAGCAGTACTTC. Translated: CASIEGGTLYEQYF.

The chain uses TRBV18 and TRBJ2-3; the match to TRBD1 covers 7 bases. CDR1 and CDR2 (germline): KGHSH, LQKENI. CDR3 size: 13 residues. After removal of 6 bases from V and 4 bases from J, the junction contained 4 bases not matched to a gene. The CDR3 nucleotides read TGTGCCAGCTCCCAGGGGACAGCAGATACGCAGTATTTT. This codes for CASSQGTADTQYF.

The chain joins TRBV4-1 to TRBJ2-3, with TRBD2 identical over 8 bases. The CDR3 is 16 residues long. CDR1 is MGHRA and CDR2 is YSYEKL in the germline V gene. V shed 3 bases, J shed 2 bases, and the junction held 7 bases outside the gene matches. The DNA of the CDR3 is TGCGCCAGCAGCCAGACTAGCGAAAAATACACAGATACGCAGTATTTT. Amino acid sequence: CASSQTSEKYTDTQYF.

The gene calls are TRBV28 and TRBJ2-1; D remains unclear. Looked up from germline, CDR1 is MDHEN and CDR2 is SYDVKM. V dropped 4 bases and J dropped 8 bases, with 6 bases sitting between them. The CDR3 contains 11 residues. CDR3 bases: TGTGCCAGCAGTTCGTGGGATGAGCAGTTCTTC. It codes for CASSSWDEQFF.

CDR3 sequence reads: CASTGGWGSPLHF. In DNA, the CDR3 is TGTGCCAGCACCGGGGGTTGGGGTTCACCCCTCCACTTT. The rearrangement joins TRBV5-8 to TRBJ1-6, with D possibly being TRBD1 (5 bases). V was clipped by 6 bases and J by 9 bases, with 13 bases between them. The CDR3 extends over 13 amino acids. Germline V gene sequence: CDR1 SGHTS, CDR2 YDEGEE.

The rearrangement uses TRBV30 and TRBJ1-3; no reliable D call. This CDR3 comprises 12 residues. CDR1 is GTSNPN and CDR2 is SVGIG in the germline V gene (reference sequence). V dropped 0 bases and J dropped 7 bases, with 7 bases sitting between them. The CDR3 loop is CAWSVEDNTIYF. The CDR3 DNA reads TGTGCCTGGAGTGTCGAAGATAACACCATATATTTT.